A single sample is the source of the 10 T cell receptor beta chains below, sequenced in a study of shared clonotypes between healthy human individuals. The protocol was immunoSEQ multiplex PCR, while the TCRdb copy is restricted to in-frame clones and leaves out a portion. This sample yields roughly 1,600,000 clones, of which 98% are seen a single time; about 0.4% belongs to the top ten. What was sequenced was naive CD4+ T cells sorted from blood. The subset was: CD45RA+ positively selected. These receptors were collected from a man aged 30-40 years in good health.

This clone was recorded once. This CDR3 reads CASSIPRAGLYEQYF. For the CDR3, the DNA is TGTGCCAGTAGTATCCCTCGGGCCGGACTTTACGAGCAGTACTTC. This sequence joins TRBV19 and TRBJ2-7; a weak D match, TRBD2 (5 bases). The CDR3 contains 15 residues. Germline V CDR1 and CDR2: LNHDA, SQIVND (reference sequence). The V and J ends lost 3 bases and 4 bases respectively, with 16 bases between them.

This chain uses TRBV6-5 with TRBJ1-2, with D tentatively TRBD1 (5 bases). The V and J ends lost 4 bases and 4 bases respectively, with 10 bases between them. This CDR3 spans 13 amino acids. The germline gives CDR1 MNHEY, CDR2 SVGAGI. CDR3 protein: CASSSPGAYGYTF. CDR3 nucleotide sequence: TGTGCCAGCAGTTCACCCGGGGCCTATGGCTACACCTTC.

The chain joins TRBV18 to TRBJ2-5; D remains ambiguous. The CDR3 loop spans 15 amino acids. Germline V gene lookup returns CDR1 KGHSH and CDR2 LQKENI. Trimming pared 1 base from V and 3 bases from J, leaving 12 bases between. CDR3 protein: CASSPLSAGKETQYF. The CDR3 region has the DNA TGTGCCAGCTCACCACTCTCAGCCGGCAAAGAGACCCAGTACTTC.

The CDR3 is CASSFGHVNLVDIQYF. CDR3 sequence (DNA): TGTGCCAGCAGCTTTGGACACGTTAACCTAGTGGACATTCAGTACTTC. The chain links TRBV7-2 to TRBJ2-4; possible D gene TRBD1, 5 bases. Trimming removed 3 bases at V and 8 bases at J, with 20 bases between. This CDR3 is 16 amino acids long. The germline CDR1 and CDR2 sequences are SGHTA and FQGNSA.

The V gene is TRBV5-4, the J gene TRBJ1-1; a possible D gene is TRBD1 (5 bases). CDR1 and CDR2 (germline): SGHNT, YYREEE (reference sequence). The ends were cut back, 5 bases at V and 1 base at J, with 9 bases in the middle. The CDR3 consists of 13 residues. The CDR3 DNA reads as TGTGCCAGCAGGGCCGGGACGAACACTGAAGCTTTCTTT. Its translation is CASRAGTNTEAFF.

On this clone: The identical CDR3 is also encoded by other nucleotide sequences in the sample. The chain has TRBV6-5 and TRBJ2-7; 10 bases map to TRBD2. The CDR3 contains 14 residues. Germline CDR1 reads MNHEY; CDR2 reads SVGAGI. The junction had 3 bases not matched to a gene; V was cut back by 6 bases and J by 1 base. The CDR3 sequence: CASSRTSGSYEQYF. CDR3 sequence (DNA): TGTGCCAGCAGCCGGACTAGCGGTTCCTACGAGCAGTACTTC.

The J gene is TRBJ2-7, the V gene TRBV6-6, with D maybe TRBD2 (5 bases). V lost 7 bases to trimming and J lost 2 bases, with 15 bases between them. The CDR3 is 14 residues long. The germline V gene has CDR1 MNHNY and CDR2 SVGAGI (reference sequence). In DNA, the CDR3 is TGTGCCAGCACCTCGCAGCGGATAACCTACGAGCAGTACTTC. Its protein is CASTSQRITYEQYF.

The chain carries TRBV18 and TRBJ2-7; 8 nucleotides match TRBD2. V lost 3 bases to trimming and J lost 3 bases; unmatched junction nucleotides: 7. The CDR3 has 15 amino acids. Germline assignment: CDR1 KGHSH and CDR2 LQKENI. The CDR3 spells CASSPRTSGLYEQYF. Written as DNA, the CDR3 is TGTGCCAGCTCACCGCGCACTAGCGGCCTCTACGAGCAGTACTTC.

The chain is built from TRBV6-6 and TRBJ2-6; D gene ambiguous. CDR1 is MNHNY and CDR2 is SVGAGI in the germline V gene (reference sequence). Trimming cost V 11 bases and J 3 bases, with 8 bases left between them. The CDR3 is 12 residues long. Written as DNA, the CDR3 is TGTGCCGGACGTATTGGGGCCAACGTCCTGACTTTC. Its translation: CAGRIGANVLTF.

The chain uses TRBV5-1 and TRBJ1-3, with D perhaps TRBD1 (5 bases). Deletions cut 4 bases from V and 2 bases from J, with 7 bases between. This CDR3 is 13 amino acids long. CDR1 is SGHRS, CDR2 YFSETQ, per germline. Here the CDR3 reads CASSGGPGNTIYF. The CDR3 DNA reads TGCGCCAGCAGCGGGGGACCTGGAAACACCATATATTTT.